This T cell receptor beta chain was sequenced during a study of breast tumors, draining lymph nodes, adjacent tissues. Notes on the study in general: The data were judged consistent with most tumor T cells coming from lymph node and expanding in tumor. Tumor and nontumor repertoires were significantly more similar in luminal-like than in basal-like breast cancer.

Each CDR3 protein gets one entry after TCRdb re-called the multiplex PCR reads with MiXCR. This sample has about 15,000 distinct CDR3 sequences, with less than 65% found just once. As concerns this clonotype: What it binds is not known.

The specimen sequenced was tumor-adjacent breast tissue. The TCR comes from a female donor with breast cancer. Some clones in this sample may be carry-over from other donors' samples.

CDR3 sequence reads: CAISEDQRYTF. In DNA form, the CDR3 reads TGTGCCATCAGTGAAGACCAGCGCTACACCTTC. This chain uses TRBV10-3 with TRBJ1-2; no clear D. Germline loops: CDR1 ENHRY, CDR2 SYGVKD. This CDR3 is 11 amino acids long. With 3 bases removed from V and 9 bases from J, the gap between germline ends came to 8 bases.